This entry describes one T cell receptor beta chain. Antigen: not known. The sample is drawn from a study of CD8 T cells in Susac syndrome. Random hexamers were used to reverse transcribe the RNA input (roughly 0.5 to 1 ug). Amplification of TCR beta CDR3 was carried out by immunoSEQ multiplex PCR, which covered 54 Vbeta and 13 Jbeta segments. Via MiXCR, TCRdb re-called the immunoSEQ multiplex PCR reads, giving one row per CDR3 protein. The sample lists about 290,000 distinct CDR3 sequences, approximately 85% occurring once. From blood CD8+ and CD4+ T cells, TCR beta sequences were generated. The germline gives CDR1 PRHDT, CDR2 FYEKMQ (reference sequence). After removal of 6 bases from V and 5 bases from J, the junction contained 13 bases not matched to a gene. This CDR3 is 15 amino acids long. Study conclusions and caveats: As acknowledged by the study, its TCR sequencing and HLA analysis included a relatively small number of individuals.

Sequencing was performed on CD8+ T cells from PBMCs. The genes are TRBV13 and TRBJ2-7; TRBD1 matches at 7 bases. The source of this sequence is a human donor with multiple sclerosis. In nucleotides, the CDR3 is TGTGCCAGCAGACTTGGGACAGTTCCTCTTGACGAGCAGTACTTC. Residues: CASRLGTVPLDEQYF.